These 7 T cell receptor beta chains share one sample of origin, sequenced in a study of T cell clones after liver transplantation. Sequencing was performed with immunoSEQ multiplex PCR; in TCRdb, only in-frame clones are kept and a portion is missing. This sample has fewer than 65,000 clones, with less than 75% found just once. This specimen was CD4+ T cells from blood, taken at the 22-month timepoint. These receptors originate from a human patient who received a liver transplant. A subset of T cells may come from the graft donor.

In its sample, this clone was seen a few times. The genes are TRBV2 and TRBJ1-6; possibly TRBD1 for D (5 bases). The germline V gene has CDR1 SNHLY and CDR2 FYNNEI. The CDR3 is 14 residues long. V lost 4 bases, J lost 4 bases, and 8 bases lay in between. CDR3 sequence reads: CASSGQGYNSPLHF. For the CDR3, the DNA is TGTGCCAGCAGTGGGCAGGGATATAATTCACCCCTCCACTTT.

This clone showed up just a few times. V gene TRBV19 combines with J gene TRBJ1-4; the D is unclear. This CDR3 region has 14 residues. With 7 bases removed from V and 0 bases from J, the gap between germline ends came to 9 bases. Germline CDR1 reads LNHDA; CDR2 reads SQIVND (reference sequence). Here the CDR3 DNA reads TGTGCCAGTAAAGGAGCCGCAACTAATGAAAAACTGTTTTTT. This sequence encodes CASKGAATNEKLFF.

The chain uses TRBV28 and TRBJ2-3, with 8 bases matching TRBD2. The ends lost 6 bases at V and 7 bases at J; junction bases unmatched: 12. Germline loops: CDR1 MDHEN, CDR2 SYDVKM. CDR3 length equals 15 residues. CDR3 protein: CASRGTSDARYTQYF. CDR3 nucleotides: TGTGCCAGCAGAGGGACTAGTGACGCCAGGTATACGCAGTATTTT. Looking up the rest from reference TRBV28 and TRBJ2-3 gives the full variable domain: DVKVTQSSRYLVKRTGEKVFLECVQDMDHENMFWYRQDPGLGLRLIYFSYDVKMKEKGDIPEGYSVSREKKERFSLILESASTNQTSMYLCASRGTSDARYTQYFGPGTRLTVL.

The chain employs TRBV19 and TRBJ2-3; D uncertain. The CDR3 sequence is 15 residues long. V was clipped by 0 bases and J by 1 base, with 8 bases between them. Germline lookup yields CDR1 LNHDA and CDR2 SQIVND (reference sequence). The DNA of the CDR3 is TGTGCCAGTAGTATAGAACGTCTTGGCACAGATACGCAGTATTTT. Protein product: CASSIERLGTDTQYF.

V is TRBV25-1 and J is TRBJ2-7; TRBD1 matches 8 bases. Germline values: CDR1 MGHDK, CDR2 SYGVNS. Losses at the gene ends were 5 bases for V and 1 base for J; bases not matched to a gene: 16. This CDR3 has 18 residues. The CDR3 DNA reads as TGTGCCAGCAGTAACCCCTCCTACTCCGGGACAGGATCCTACGAGCAGTACTTC. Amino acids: CASSNPSYSGTGSYEQYF.

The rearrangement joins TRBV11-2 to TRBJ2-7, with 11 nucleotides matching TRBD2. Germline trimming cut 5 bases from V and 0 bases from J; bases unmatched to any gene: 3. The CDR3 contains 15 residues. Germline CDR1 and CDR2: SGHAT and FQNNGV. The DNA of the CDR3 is TGTGCCAGCAGCCCTCTAGCGGGAGGCTCCTACGAGCAGTACTTC. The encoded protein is CASSPLAGGSYEQYF. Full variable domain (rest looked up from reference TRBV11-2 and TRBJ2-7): EAGVAQSPRYKIIEKRQSVAFWCNPISGHATLYWYQQILGQGPKLLIQFQNNGVVDDSQLPKDRFSAERLKGVDSTLKIQPAKLEDSAVYLCASSPLAGGSYEQYFGPGTRLTVT.

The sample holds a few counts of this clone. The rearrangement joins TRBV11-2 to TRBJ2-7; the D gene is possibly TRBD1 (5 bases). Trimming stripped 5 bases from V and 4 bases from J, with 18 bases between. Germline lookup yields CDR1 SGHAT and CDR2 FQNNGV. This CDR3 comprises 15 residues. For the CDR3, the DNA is TGTGCCAGCAGCCCCTGGGGCTTCGCTGGGTACGAGCAGTACTTC. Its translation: CASSPWGFAGYEQYF.